The next 4 T cell receptor beta chains were all read from a single sample in a study of blood T cell repertoires in COVID-19. The table came from immunoSEQ multiplex PCR; TCRdb's copy has only in-frame clones and leaves some out. The data hold about 270,000 clones, with about four fifths observed a single time. Specimen: peripheral blood. These receptors all come from a woman between 45 and 65 years old who had recovered from COVID-19.

The chain uses TRBV4-3 and TRBJ2-5, with 8 bases fitting TRBD1. Germline V gene lookup returns CDR1 LGHNA and CDR2 YSLEER. Losses at the gene ends were 1 base for V and 5 bases for J; bases not matched to a gene: 3. This CDR3 spans 14 amino acids. The CDR3 DNA reads as TGCGCCAGCAGCCAAGCGACAGGGGCTGAGACCCAGTACTTC. The encoded protein is CASSQATGAETQYF.

V and J are TRBV6-5 and TRBJ2-2, with 7 bases that match TRBD1. The CDR3 totals 16 residues. Unmatched junction bases numbered 5, after V lost 4 bases and J lost 0 bases. Germline V gene sequence: CDR1 MNHEY, CDR2 SVGAGI. CDR3 sequence (DNA): TGTGCCAGCAGTTCTGGGACAGCAGCGAACACCGGGGAGCTGTTTTTT. Translating gives CASSSGTAANTGELFF.

The chain couples TRBV2 to TRBJ1-2; 10 positions agree with TRBD1. The V segment lost 6 bases and the J segment 3 bases; nucleotides outside the gene matches: 7. Germline V gives CDR1 SNHLY, CDR2 FYNNEI. The length of the CDR3 is 15 residues. DNA of the CDR3: TGTGCCAGCAGCCCTGGGACAGGGGCTCACTATGGCTACACCTTC. Amino acid sequence: CASSPGTGAHYGYTF.

This chain uses TRBV13 with TRBJ1-1; 7 bases map to TRBD1. Germline V gene data show CDR1 as PRHDT and CDR2 as FYEKMQ (reference sequence). The CDR3 runs to 15 residues. Trimming at V came to 5 bases and at J to 4 bases, leaving 10 bases not matched to a gene. As DNA, the CDR3 is TGTGCCAGCAGCCTGGGGTCCAGGGGGGTCACTGAAGCTTTCTTT. This translates into CASSLGSRGVTEAFF.